This TCR beta chain was captured by sequencing in a study of identical twins. Overall study results and limits: The study drew conclusions from cross-sectional statistical analysis, not from following the same donors.

The CDR3 extends over 18 amino acids. V shed 1 base, J shed 2 bases, and the junction held 7 bases outside the gene matches. Germline CDR1 reads LGHNA; CDR2 reads YSLEER. Template switching added a universal primer site; cDNA carried unique molecular identifiers. Via MiXCR, TCRdb re-called the 5' RACE reads, giving one row per CDR3 protein. The table includes some 500,000 distinct CDR3 sequences, 13% to 15% detected once. A few counts support this clonotype. The antigen remains unidentified. The data also belong to a second study, concerning yellow fever vaccine responses in identical twins.

V and J are TRBV4-3 and TRBJ2-2; 10 bases line up with TRBD1. Sequencing was done on a sample of CD4+ T cells sorted from blood. The TCR originated in a woman younger than 35 in good health. The CDR3 reads CASSQGTGTGANTGELFF. In DNA form, the CDR3 reads TGCGCCAGCAGCCAAGGAACCGGGACAGGGGCAAACACCGGGGAGCTGTTTTTT.